This T cell receptor (beta chain) was sequenced for a study of shared clonotypes between healthy human individuals. The CDR3 sequence is 11 residues long. The germline V and J ends were trimmed by 7 bases and 3 bases, with 4 bases remaining between them. CDR1 is WSHSY, CDR2 SAAADI, per germline. For this clone: The sample contains more than one DNA sequence encoding this CDR3.

Using immunoSEQ multiplex PCR, the repertoire was profiled, and TCRdb retains in-frame clones only, with some absent. The table has about 2 million clones, about 94% seen once; the top ten hold 0.85% to 1.2%. Naivety among CD8 cells was defined by CD45RO negativity and positive CCR7 selection, thereby excluding terminally differentiated effector memory CD45RA+ cells. J is TRBJ2-1 and V is TRBV10-2; the D is unclear. The clonotype originates from a man aged 18 to 30 in good health. Sequencing was performed on naive CD8+ T cells sorted from blood. This CDR3 is CASTSYNEQFF. The CDR3 coding sequence is TGCGCCAGCACTAGCTACAATGAGCAGTTCTTC.